The rows below give T cell receptor beta chains drawn from one sample of a study of cytomegalovirus exposure and HLA in healthy donors. Produced via immunoSEQ multiplex PCR; TCRdb's table is partial and in-frame only. Of under 200,000 clones in the sample, around 90% were seen once. The sequencing input was PBMCs. The receptors derive from a woman aged 18-30 years in good health and CMV-seropositive. Both conserved end residues are part of each CDR3. A D gene is named only where the DNA matches it firmly. Rows give clone size only sometimes, using once, few, many, or a class for an expanded clone.

j_gene,v_gene,d_gene,abundance,CDR3aa,CDR3nt
TRBJ1-5,TRBV18,-,-,CASSPRGGARASNQPQHF,TGTGCCAGCTCACCACGAGGGGGTGCGCGTGCAAGCAATCAGCCCCAGCATTTT
TRBJ2-3,TRBV9,-,-,CASSPSGSFPDTQYF,TGTGCCAGCAGCCCCTCCGGGTCCTTCCCAGATACGCAGTATTTT
TRBJ2-3,TRBV6-5,TRBD1,-,CASSYSSGGIDTQYF,TGTGCCAGCAGTTACTCGTCAGGGGGCATAGATACGCAGTATTTT
TRBJ2-7,TRBV27,TRBD1,-,CASSSIRGQGYEQYF,TGTGCCAGCAGTTCTATTAGGGGACAGGGGTACGAGCAGTACTTC
TRBJ2-5,TRBV4-1,TRBD2,-,CASSQMGLEQETQYF,TGCGCCAGCAGCCAAATGGGACTAGAACAAGAGACCCAGTACTTC
TRBJ1-4,TRBV11-2,TRBD1,few,CASSLTGDGTYEKLFF,TGTGCCAGCAGCCTGACAGGGGATGGAACTTATGAAAAACTGTTTTTT
TRBJ1-1,TRBV2,-,-,CASERGKGSTEAFF,TGTGCCAGCGAGAGGGGGAAGGGGAGCACTGAAGCTTTCTTT
TRBJ2-2,TRBV5-6,-,once,CASSLAGGKNTGELFF,TGTGCCAGCAGCTTGGCTGGCGGCAAGAACACCGGGGAGCTGTTTTTT
TRBJ1-2,TRBV19,-,-,CASTDGANYGYTF,TGTGCCAGTACCGACGGAGCTAACTATGGCTACACCTTC
TRBJ2-2,TRBV7-7,-,-,CASSLAPWRVANTGELFF,TGTGCCAGCAGCTTAGCGCCTTGGAGGGTTGCCAACACCGGGGAGCTGTTTTTT